One and the same sample provided the 2 T cell receptor beta chains below, sequenced in a study of shared clonotypes between healthy human individuals. Sequenced by immunoSEQ multiplex PCR; TCRdb stores in-frame clones only, minus some. The sample shows about 480,000 clones, about 75% of them seen only once. Specimen: PBMCs. The receptors shown here come from a woman between 35 and 50 years old in good health. Some clones in this sample may be carry-over from other donors' samples.

The chain is built from TRBV28 and TRBJ2-4; D ambiguous. The germline CDR1 and CDR2 sequences are MDHEN and SYDVKM. V was trimmed by 6 bases and J by 5 bases, leaving 8 bases between them. This CDR3 contains 12 residues. The CDR3 sequence is CASSYEQNIQYF. CDR3 DNA sequence: TGTGCCAGCAGCTATGAGCAAAACATTCAGTACTTC.

J is TRBJ2-4 and V is TRBV2; 8 nucleotides agree with TRBD1. With V trimmed by 4 bases and J by 6 bases, 2 bases remained unmatched. Germline-derived CDR1 and CDR2 are SNHLY and FYNNEI. The CDR3 is 13 residues long. This chain's CDR3 is CASSGTGINIQYF. Written as DNA, the CDR3 is TGTGCCAGCAGTGGGACAGGGATAAACATTCAGTACTTC.